The 14 T cell receptor beta chains listed next were all sequenced from one sample in a study of control samples from healthy donors and cancer patients. The repertoire was sequenced with immunoSEQ multiplex PCR; TCRdb's copy has only in-frame clones and lacks some. There are tens of thousands of clones in the sample; about 88% occur only once, and about 38% lies in the top ten. The sequencing input was PBMCs. These receptors all stem from a man in his 70s with lung cancer.

The chain uses TRBV5-6 and TRBJ1-6; possibly TRBD1 for D (5 bases). V lost 1 base and J 4 bases, leaving 9 bases between the germline ends. CDR1 SGHDT and CDR2 YYEEEE come from the germline V gene. This CDR3 region has 15 residues. CDR3 in amino acids: CASSLQGVYNSPLHF. DNA for the CDR3: TGTGCCAGCAGCTTGCAAGGGGTGTATAATTCACCCCTCCACTTT.

V and J are TRBV10-1 and TRBJ2-3; 11 bases are a match to TRBD2. The V gene's germline CDR1 is WNHNN and CDR2 SYGVQD (reference sequence). V lost 7 bases to trimming and J lost 4 bases; unmatched junction nucleotides: 4. The CDR3 sequence is 14 residues long. The CDR3 sequence: CASKLAGGADTQYF. CDR3 nucleotide sequence: TGCGCCAGCAAGCTAGCGGGGGGCGCAGATACGCAGTATTTT.

This clone was picked up one time. In nucleotides, the CDR3 is TGTGCCTGGAGTCCCCGTGGGCTCGAACCCCTCCACTTT. This gives the protein CAWSPRGLEPLHF. The V and J genes are TRBV30 and TRBJ1-6, with no clear D. Trimming took 2 bases from V and 12 from J, leaving 14 bases between them. Germline-derived CDR1 and CDR2 are GTSNPN and SVGIG (reference sequence). CDR3 length equals 13 residues.

The chain's CDR3 is CASSPRGGNGYGYTF. CDR3 in DNA: TGTGCCAGCAGCCCGAGGGGGGGCAACGGCTATGGCTACACCTTC. The chain employs TRBV5-4 and TRBJ1-2; D perhaps matches TRBD1 (6 bases). Germline loops: CDR1 SGHNT, CDR2 YYREEE (reference sequence). This CDR3 has 15 amino acids. Trimming removed 4 bases from V and 4 bases from J, with 17 bases in between. The variable domain in full, completed from reference TRBV5-4 and TRBJ1-2, reads ETGVTQSPTHLIKTRGQQVTLRCSSQSGHNTVSWYQQALGQGPQFIFQYYREEENGRGNFPPRFSGLQFPNYSSELNVNALELDDSALYLCASSPRGGNGYGYTFGSGTRLTVV.

The V gene is TRBV7-2, the J gene TRBJ1-5; 7 bases align to TRBD1. The length of the CDR3 is 15 residues. The J segment lost 4 bases and the V segment lost 1 base, leaving 4 bases of the junction unmatched. Germline V gene sequence: CDR1 SGHTA, CDR2 FQGNSA. The CDR3 DNA reads as TGTGCCAGCAGCTTAGACAGGGGTGGGAATCAGCCCCAGCATTTT. Protein sequence: CASSLDRGGNQPQHF.

The rearrangement links TRBV18 to TRBJ2-5; D might be TRBD1 (7 bases). The germline V gene has CDR1 KGHSH and CDR2 LQKENI. V was shortened by 5 bases and J by 4 bases, with 20 bases between the two germline ends. CDR3 length equals 16 residues. This chain's CDR3 is CASSTGGTVGGETQYF. The CDR3 DNA sequence: TGTGCCAGCTCAACTGGGGGGACAGTTGGAGGAGAGACCCAGTACTTC. Full variable domain (remainder filled in from reference TRBV18 and TRBJ2-5): NAGVMQNPRHLVRRRGQEARLRCSPMKGHSHVYWYRQLPEEGLKFMVYLQKENIIDESGMPKERFSAEFPKEGPSILRIQQVVRGDSAAYFCASSTGGTVGGETQYFGPGTRLLVL.

J is TRBJ2-7 and V is TRBV9; D possibly corresponds to TRBD2 (6 bases). From germline, CDR1 is SGDLS and CDR2 YYNGEE. The CDR3 is 15 amino acids. The ends were cut back, 4 bases at V and 2 bases at J, with 16 bases in the middle. Written as DNA, the CDR3 is TGTGCCAGCAGCCCTGGGGCAGGGAGGACCTACGAGCAGTACTTC. This translates into CASSPGAGRTYEQYF.

This chain joins TRBV19 and TRBJ1-4; TRBD1 aligns across 8 bases. The ends lost 4 bases at V and 6 bases at J; junction bases unmatched: 4. Germline V gene data show CDR1 as LNHDA and CDR2 as SQIVND (reference sequence). This CDR3 has 14 amino acids. CDR3 bases: TGTGCCAGTAGTACCAGGGGGCCCGATGAAAAACTGTTTTTT. It specifies CASSTRGPDEKLFF.

The V and J genes are TRBV7-2 and TRBJ1-3, with a weak D call TRBD1 (5 bases). This CDR3 is built from 14 residues. Germline assignment: CDR1 SGHTA and CDR2 FQGNSA. Trimming took off 4 bases at V and 4 bases at J, with 11 bases between the two ends. DNA of the CDR3: TGTGCCAGCAGCTACGGGACTCCCGGAAACACCATATATTTT. This translates into CASSYGTPGNTIYF.

V and J are TRBV12-3 or TRBV12-4 and TRBJ1-1, with a tentative D call TRBD1 (5 bases). The CDR3 totals 12 residues. Between the trimmed V and J ends, which lost 1 base and 10 bases, there was a span of 10 bases. In DNA, the CDR3 is TGTGCCAGCAGTTTAGGACTAAGGGGAGCTTTCTTT. Protein product: CASSLGLRGAFF.

This rearrangement joins TRBV6-2 or TRBV6-3 to TRBJ1-1; D gene unclear. CDR3 length: 13 residues. The germline V and J ends were trimmed by 3 bases and 7 bases, with 12 bases remaining between them. CDR1 and CDR2 from the germline V gene are MNHEY and SVGEGT. DNA of the CDR3: TGTGCCAGCAGTTATGTGGGTATGAGTGAAGCTTTCTTT. This gives the protein CASSYVGMSEAFF.

V is TRBV4-1 and J is TRBJ2-7; TRBD1 aligns across 9 bases. The CDR3 is made up of 15 amino acids. Germline CDR1 MGHRA, CDR2 YSYEKL. Trimming took 3 bases from V and 5 from J; bases not matched to a gene: 8. CDR3 sequence: CASSQQGQGFNEQYF. DNA for the CDR3: TGCGCCAGCAGCCAGCAGGGACAGGGTTTCAACGAGCAGTACTTC.

This clone was seen a single time. The chain is built from TRBV28 and TRBJ1-2, with D tentatively TRBD1 (6 bases). V was cut by 6 bases and J by 3 bases, with 11 bases left in between. This CDR3 region has 13 residues. Germline lookup yields CDR1 MDHEN and CDR2 SYDVKM. The CDR3 spells CASRTDSDYGYTF. CDR3 in DNA: TGTGCCAGCAGGACGGACAGCGACTATGGCTACACCTTC.

J is TRBJ1-3 and V is TRBV3-1 (or the pseudogene TRBV3-2), with TRBD1 matching over 9 bases. The germline gives CDR1 LGHDT, CDR2 YNNKEL (reference sequence). There are 15 residues in the CDR3. The trim removed 4 bases at V and 2 bases at J, leaving 3 bases unmatched. CDR3 sequence reads: CASSPGTGTGNTIYF. The CDR3, as DNA: TGTGCCAGCAGCCCGGGGACAGGGACTGGAAACACCATATATTTT.